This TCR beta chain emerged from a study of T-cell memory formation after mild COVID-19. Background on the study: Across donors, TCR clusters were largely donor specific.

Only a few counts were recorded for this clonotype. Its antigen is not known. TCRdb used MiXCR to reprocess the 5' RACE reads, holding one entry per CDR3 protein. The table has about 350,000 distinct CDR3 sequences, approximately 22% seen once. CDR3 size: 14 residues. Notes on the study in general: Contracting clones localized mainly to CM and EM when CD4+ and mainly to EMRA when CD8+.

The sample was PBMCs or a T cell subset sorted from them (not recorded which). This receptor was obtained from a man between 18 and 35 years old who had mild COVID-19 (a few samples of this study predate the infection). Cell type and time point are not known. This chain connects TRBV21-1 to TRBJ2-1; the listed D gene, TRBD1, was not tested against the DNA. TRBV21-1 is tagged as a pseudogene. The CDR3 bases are TGTGCCAGCAGCAAAACAGGGGGGCACAATGAGCAGTTCTTC. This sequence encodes CASSKTGGHNEQFF.